The 14 T cell receptor beta chains below were found in one sample sequenced in a study of blood T cell repertoires in COVID-19. Clones were read by immunoSEQ multiplex PCR, and TCRdb kept only the in-frame ones, dropping some. The table includes approximately 150,000 clones, roughly 80% detected once. The material sequenced was PBMCs or T cells enriched from blood (not recorded which). The source of these receptors is a middle-aged woman with acute COVID-19.

The rearrangement links TRBV30 to TRBJ2-5, with 8 nucleotides matching TRBD2. Losses at the gene ends were 3 bases for V and 2 bases for J; bases not matched to a gene: 8. The CDR3 runs 15 residues. Germline loops: CDR1 GTSNPN, CDR2 SVGIG (reference sequence). CDR3 sequence (DNA): TGTGCCTGGAGCCTACCGGGGGGGGGTCAAGAGACCCAGTACTTC. It translates to CAWSLPGGGQETQYF.

This clone has only a few counts. The chain employs TRBV19 and TRBJ1-2, with unresolved D. The CDR3 sequence is 12 residues long. The germline V gene has CDR1 LNHDA and CDR2 SQIVND (reference sequence). V was clipped by 3 bases and J by 2 bases, with 4 bases between them. CDR3 amino acids: CASSMANYGYTF. The DNA of the CDR3 is TGTGCCAGTAGTATGGCAAACTATGGCTACACCTTC. The whole variable domain, filled in from reference TRBV19 and TRBJ1-2, reads DGGITQSPKYLFRKEGQNVTLSCEQNLNHDAMYWYRQDPGQGLRLIYYSQIVNDFQKGDIAEGYSVSREKKESFPLTVTSAQKNPTAFYLCASSMANYGYTFGSGTRLTVV.

The V and J genes are TRBV11-2 and TRBJ2-1, with no clear D. V shed 3 bases and J shed 14 bases, with 14 bases lying between them. The CDR3 spans 12 residues. Per germline, CDR1 SGHAT and CDR2 FQNNGV. Written as DNA, the CDR3 is TGTGCCAGCAGCTTGACACCCGGAAGGAAGTTCTTC. This gives the protein CASSLTPGRKFF.

J is TRBJ2-1 and V is TRBV28; 7 bases map to TRBD2. The CDR3 totals 16 residues. Per germline, CDR1 MDHEN and CDR2 SYDVKM. V lost 5 bases to trimming and J lost 0 bases; unmatched junction nucleotides: 7. In nucleotides, the CDR3 is TGTGCCAGCAGTGGTAGGCTAGCGGTCTCCTACAATGAGCAGTTCTTC. Residues: CASSGRLAVSYNEQFF. Combining the CDR3 with reference TRBV28 and TRBJ2-1 gives the whole variable domain DVKVTQSSRYLVKRTGEKVFLECVQDMDHENMFWYRQDPGLGLRLIYFSYDVKMKEKGDIPEGYSVSREKKERFSLILESASTNQTSMYLCASSGRLAVSYNEQFFGPGTRLTVL.

V usage is TRBV5-4 and J usage is TRBJ2-5; 9 nucleotides align to TRBD2. The germline CDR1 and CDR2 sequences are SGHNT and YYREEE (reference sequence). J was trimmed by 4 bases and V by 4 bases; bases with no gene match: 8. The CDR3 is made up of 15 amino acids. CDR3 nucleotides: TGTGCCAGCAGCGAGGGGGGGACTAGCAGAGAGACCCAGTACTTC. The encoded protein is CASSEGGTSRETQYF.

J is TRBJ1-2 and V is TRBV5-1; 8 nucleotides agree with TRBD1. V trimming: 3 bases; J trimming: 4 bases; junction bases outside the gene matches: 2. Germline V gene data show CDR1 as SGHRS and CDR2 as YFSETQ. This CDR3 has 13 amino acids. The CDR3 bases are TGCGCCAGCAGCTGGGACAGGACCTATGGCTACACCTTC. Protein product: CASSWDRTYGYTF. Full variable domain (outside the CDR3, taken from reference TRBV5-1 and TRBJ1-2): KAGVTQTPRYLIKTRGQQVTLSCSPISGHRSVSWYQQTPGQGLQFLFEYFSETQRNKGNFPGRFSGRQFSNSRSEMNVSTLELGDSALYLCASSWDRTYGYTFGSGTRLTVV.

The chain couples TRBV9 to TRBJ2-1; possible D gene TRBD2, 5 bases. The CDR3 runs 14 residues. Between the trimmed V and J ends, which lost 3 bases and 3 bases, there was a span of 10 bases. Germline loops: CDR1 SGDLS, CDR2 YYNGEE. CDR3 sequence: CASSADEGYNEQFF. The CDR3 bases are TGTGCCAGCAGCGCTGATGAGGGCTACAATGAGCAGTTCTTC.

The V gene is TRBV28, the J gene TRBJ2-3; TRBD2 is a possible D gene (6 bases). The CDR3 loop spans 15 amino acids. V gave up 7 bases and J gave up 1 base, with 15 bases separating them. CDR1 and CDR2 from the germline V gene are MDHEN and SYDVKM. The CDR3 DNA reads as TGTGCCAGCACCCCCGGGAGTACGGGCACAGATACGCAGTATTTT. Amino acids: CASTPGSTGTDTQYF.

V is TRBV7-9 and J is TRBJ2-7, with 8 bases lining up with TRBD2. CDR1 SEHNR and CDR2 FQNEAQ come from the germline V gene (reference sequence). The CDR3 covers 15 residues. J gave up 4 bases and V 0 bases, and 5 bases lay outside the gene matches. This CDR3 is CASSLAGTSKYEQYF. The CDR3 coding sequence is TGTGCCAGCAGCTTAGCCGGGACTAGTAAGTACGAGCAGTACTTC.

V and J are TRBV5-1 and TRBJ2-7, with TRBD2 matching 7 bases. V lost 4 bases to trimming and J lost 6 bases; unmatched junction nucleotides: 7. The CDR3 extends over 13 amino acids. From germline, CDR1 is SGHRS and CDR2 YFSETQ. The CDR3 nucleotides read TGCGCCAGCAGCCCAGGACTAGGTGGCGAGCAGTACGTC. This translates into CASSPGLGGEQYV.

This clone was observed once. The same CDR3 arises from other DNA sequences in this sample as well. This chain joins TRBV5-1 and TRBJ2-1; 8 bases match TRBD2. The V gene end was trimmed by 0 bases and the J gene end by 4 bases; junction bases not matched to a gene: 3. The CDR3 covers 15 residues. The germline CDR1 and CDR2 sequences are SGHRS and YFSETQ. The CDR3 DNA follows: TGCGCCAGCAGCTTGGCGGCTAGCGGGTACAATGAGCAGTTCTTC. Amino acid sequence: CASSLAASGYNEQFF.

The gene calls are TRBV5-8 and TRBJ2-7; D might be TRBD2 (7 bases). Trimming shortened V by 0 bases and J by 4 bases, and 17 bases separated the two germline ends. CDR1 and CDR2 from the germline V gene are SGHTS and YDEGEE. This CDR3 comprises 16 residues. CDR3 sequence (DNA): TGTGCCAGCAGCTTGGCCGGGGGGCGGGTTCAATACGAGCAGTACTTC. Its translation is CASSLAGGRVQYEQYF.

The rearrangement uses TRBV27 and TRBJ1-1; no clear D gene. Trimming cost V 0 bases and J 4 bases, with 12 bases left between them. CDR3 size: 15 residues. CDR1 is MNHEY and CDR2 is SMNVEV in the germline V gene (reference sequence). This CDR3 reads CASSLSRGGGTEAFF. The CDR3 region has the DNA TGTGCCAGCAGTTTATCACGGGGTGGTGGCACTGAAGCTTTCTTT.

This rearrangement joins TRBV5-1 to TRBJ1-1, with a tentative D call TRBD1 (5 bases). Per germline, CDR1 SGHRS and CDR2 YFSETQ. The length of the CDR3 is 17 residues. V lost 1 base to trimming and J lost 1 base, with 17 bases between them. CDR3 sequence: CASSLTMIDRTNTEAFF. The CDR3 nucleotides read TGCGCCAGCAGCTTGACTATGATCGACAGAACGAACACTGAAGCTTTCTTT.